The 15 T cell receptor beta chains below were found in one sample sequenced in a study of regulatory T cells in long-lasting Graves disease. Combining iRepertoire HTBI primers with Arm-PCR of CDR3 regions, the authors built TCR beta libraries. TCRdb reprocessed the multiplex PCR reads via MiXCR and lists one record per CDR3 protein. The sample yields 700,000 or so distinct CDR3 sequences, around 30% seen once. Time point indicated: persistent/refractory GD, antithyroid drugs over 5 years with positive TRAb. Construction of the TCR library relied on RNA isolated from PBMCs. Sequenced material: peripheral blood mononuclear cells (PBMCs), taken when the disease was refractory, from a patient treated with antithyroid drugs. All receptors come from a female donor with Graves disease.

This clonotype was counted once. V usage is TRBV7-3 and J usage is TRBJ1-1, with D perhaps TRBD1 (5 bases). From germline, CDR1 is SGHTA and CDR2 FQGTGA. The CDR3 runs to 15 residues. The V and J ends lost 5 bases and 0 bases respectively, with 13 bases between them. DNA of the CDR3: TGTGCCAGCAGCGATCCCGGGACCGTGAACACTGAAGCTTTCTTT. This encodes CASSDPGTVNTEAFF.

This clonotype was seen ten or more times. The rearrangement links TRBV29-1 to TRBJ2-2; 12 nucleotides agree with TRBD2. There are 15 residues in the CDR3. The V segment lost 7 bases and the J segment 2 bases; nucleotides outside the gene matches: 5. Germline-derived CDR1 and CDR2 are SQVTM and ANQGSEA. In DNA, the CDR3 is TGCAGCGCCGAGACTAGCGGGAGTAACACCGGGGAGCTGTTTTTT. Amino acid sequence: CSAETSGSNTGELFF.

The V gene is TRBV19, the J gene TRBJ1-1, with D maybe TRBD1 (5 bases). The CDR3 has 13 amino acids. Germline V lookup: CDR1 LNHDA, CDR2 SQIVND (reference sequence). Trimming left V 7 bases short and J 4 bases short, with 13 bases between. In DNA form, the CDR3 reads TGTGCCAGTACTAGGAGGGGCCTCACTGAAGCTTTCTTT. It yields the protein CASTRRGLTEAFF.

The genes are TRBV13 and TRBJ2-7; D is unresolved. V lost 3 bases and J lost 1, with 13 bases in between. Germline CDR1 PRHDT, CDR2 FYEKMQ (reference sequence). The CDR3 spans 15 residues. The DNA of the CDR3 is TGTGCCAGCAGCTTTAGGCCAGAAGATTCCTACGAGCAGTACTTC. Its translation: CASSFRPEDSYEQYF.

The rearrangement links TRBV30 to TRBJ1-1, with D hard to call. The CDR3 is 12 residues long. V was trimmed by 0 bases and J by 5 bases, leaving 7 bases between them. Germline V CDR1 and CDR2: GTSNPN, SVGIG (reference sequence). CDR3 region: CAWSVLHTEAFF. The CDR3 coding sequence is TGTGCCTGGAGTGTACTTCATACTGAAGCTTTCTTT.

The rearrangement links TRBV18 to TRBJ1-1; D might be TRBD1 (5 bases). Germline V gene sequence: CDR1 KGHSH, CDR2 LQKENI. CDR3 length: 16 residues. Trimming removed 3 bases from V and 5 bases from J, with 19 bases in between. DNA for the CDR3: TGTGCCAGCTCACCTTTCTTCTCCGGGGACGGGACTGAAGCTTTCTTT. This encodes CASSPFFSGDGTEAFF.

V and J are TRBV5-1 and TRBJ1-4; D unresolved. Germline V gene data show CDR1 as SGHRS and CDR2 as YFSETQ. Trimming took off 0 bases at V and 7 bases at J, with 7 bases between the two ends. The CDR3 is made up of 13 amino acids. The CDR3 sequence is CASSLEGFEKLFF. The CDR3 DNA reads TGCGCCAGCAGCTTGGAAGGGTTTGAAAAACTGTTTTTT.

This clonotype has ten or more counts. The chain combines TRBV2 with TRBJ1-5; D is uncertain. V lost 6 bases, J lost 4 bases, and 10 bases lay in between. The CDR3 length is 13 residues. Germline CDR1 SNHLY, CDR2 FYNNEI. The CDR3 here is CASRDGENQPQHF. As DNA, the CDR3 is TGTGCCAGCAGGGACGGAGAAAATCAGCCCCAGCATTTT.

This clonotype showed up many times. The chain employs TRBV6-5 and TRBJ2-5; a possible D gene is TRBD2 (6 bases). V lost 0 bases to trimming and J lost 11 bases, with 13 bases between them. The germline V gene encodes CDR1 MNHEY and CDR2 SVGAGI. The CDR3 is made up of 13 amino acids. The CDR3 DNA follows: TGTGCCAGCAGTTACTCGATGCGGGACTGGCAGTACTTC. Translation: CASSYSMRDWQYF.

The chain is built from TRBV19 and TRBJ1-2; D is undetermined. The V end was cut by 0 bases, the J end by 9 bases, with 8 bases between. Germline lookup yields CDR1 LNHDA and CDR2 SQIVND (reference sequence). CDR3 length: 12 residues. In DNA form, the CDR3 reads TGTGCCAGTAGTATAGATCGGCGCCGCTACACCTTC. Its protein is CASSIDRRRYTF. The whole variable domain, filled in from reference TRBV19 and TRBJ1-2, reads DGGITQSPKYLFRKEGQNVTLSCEQNLNHDAMYWYRQDPGQGLRLIYYSQIVNDFQKGDIAEGYSVSREKKESFPLTVTSAQKNPTAFYLCASSIDRRRYTFGSGTRLTVV.

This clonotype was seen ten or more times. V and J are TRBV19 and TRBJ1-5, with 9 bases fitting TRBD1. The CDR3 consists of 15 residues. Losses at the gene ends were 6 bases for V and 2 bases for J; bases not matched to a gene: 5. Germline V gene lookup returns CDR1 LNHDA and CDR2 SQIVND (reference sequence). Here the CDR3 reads CASSRTGEGNQPQHF. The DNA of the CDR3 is TGTGCCAGTAGCCGGACAGGGGAGGGCAATCAGCCCCAGCATTTT.

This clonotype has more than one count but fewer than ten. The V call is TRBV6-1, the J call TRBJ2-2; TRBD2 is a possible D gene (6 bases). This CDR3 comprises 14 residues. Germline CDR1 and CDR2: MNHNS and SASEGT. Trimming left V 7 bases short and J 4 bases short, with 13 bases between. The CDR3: CASTRDLSTGELFF. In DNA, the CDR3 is TGTGCCAGCACGAGGGACTTATCCACCGGGGAGCTGTTTTTT.

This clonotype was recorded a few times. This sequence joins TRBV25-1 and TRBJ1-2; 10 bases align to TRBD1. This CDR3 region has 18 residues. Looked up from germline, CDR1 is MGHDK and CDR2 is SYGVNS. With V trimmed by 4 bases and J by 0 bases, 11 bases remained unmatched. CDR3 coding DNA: TGTGCCAGCAGTGGGGCCGGACAGGGGGGACCCTCTAACTATGGCTACACCTTC. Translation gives CASSGAGQGGPSNYGYTF.

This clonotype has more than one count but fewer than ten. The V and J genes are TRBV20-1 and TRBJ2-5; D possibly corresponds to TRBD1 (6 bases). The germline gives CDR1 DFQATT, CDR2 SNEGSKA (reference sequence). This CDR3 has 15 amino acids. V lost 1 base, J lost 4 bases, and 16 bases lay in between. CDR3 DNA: TGCAGTGCTAGAGTGGGGACACTTGTGGGAGAGACCCAGTACTTC. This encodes CSARVGTLVGETQYF.

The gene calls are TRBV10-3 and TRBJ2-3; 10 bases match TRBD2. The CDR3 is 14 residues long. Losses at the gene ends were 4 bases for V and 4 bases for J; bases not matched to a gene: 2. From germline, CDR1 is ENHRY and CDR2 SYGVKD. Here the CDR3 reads CAISASGSADTQYF. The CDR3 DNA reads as TGTGCCATCAGTGCTAGCGGGAGTGCAGATACGCAGTATTTT.